Below are 17 T cell receptor beta chains sequenced from a single sample in a study of OX40 agonist ivuxolimab in advanced cancers. The table came from immunoSEQ multiplex PCR; TCRdb's copy has only in-frame clones and leaves some out. The data contain around 76,000 clones, about 94% of them singletons. The input for sequencing was CD4+ or CD8+ T cells sorted from blood, taken in a trial of the OX40 agonist ivuxolimab. The receptor source for this set is an adult with an advanced solid tumor such as melanoma, head and neck, liver or kidney cancer.

A word on this clone: Other DNA sequences from this sample encode an identical CDR3 as well. CDR3 in DNA: TGTGCCAGCAGTTTCGGCGGCGAGCAGTACTTC. The encoded protein is CASSFGGEQYF. The rearrangement joins TRBV27 to TRBJ2-7; the D is unclear. Per the germline V gene, CDR1 is MNHEY and CDR2 is SMNVEV (reference sequence). Trimming took off 3 bases at V and 6 bases at J, with 6 bases between the two ends. The CDR3 has 11 amino acids.

J is TRBJ2-1 and V is TRBV28; 8 nucleotides line up with TRBD2. The J segment lost 1 base and the V segment lost 6 bases, leaving 5 bases of the junction unmatched. The CDR3 runs 15 residues. Germline lookup yields CDR1 MDHEN and CDR2 SYDVKM. CDR3 residues: CASRVAGRSYNEQFF. For the CDR3, the DNA is TGTGCCAGCAGAGTAGCGGGACGATCCTACAATGAGCAGTTCTTC.

J is TRBJ2-7 and V is TRBV28, with D maybe TRBD1 (6 bases). The ends were cut back, 3 bases at V and 2 bases at J, with 20 bases in the middle. The CDR3 has 17 residues. Germline V lookup: CDR1 MDHEN, CDR2 SYDVKM. The CDR3 DNA follows: TGTGCCAGCAGTTTTTACAAACCCCAGGGGAGTCCCTACGAGCAGTACTTC. Translating gives CASSFYKPQGSPYEQYF.

This chain connects TRBV15 to TRBJ1-5; D remains unclear. The CDR3 is 14 residues long. V gave up 3 bases and J gave up 3 bases, with 9 bases separating them. Germline V CDR1 and CDR2: LNHNV, YYDKDF (reference sequence). In DNA, the CDR3 is TGTGCCACCAGCAGTAGGTCAGCCAATCAGCCCCAGCATTTT. As protein: CATSSRSANQPQHF.

The chain carries TRBV29-1 and TRBJ1-1; D is undetermined. Trimming stripped 3 bases from V and 2 bases from J, with 10 bases between. Germline-derived CDR1 and CDR2 are SQVTM and ANQGSEA. The CDR3 totals 13 residues. CDR3 residues: CSVDWGGNTEAFF. CDR3 nucleotides: TGCAGCGTTGATTGGGGAGGCAACACTGAAGCTTTCTTT.

The chain has TRBV5-6 and TRBJ2-2; 8 bases are shared with TRBD2. Germline CDR1 and CDR2: SGHDT and YYEEEE. CDR3 length: 15 amino acids. V shed 4 bases and J 7 bases; nucleotides not matched to a gene: 9. In nucleotides, the CDR3 is TGTGCCAGCAGCCTTGAGCGGGAGCTAATCGGGGAGCTGTTTTTT. Translation gives CASSLERELIGELFF.

The chain has TRBV14 and TRBJ2-5, with D perhaps matching TRBD1 (6 bases). The V end lost 4 bases, the J end lost 3 bases, and 18 bases lay between the germline ends. The germline gives CDR1 SGHDN, CDR2 FVKESK. This CDR3 has 16 residues. The CDR3: CASSPSGALGKETQYF. CDR3 sequence (DNA): TGTGCCAGCAGCCCCTCAGGGGCCCTGGGGAAAGAGACCCAGTACTTC.

The genes are TRBV6-5 and TRBJ2-2, with 7 bases matching TRBD2. This CDR3 contains 14 residues. Germline V gene sequence: CDR1 MNHEY, CDR2 SVGAGI. J was trimmed by 8 bases and V by 4 bases; bases with no gene match: 7. The CDR3 coding sequence is TGTGCCAGCAGTTCGCTAGCGGATGGAGGGGAGCTGTTTTTT. Its translation: CASSSLADGGELFF.

This clone was detected only once. The chain links TRBV7-2 to TRBJ2-7, with D hard to call. Per the germline V gene, CDR1 is SGHTA and CDR2 is FQGNSA. Between the trimmed V and J ends, which lost 4 bases and 2 bases, there was a span of 6 bases. This CDR3 has 12 residues. CDR3 in DNA: TGTGCCAGCAGCTCCAACCCCTACGAGCAGTACTTC. This encodes CASSSNPYEQYF.

The gene calls are TRBV13 and TRBJ2-1, with unresolved D. This CDR3 region has 11 residues. Germline CDR1 PRHDT, CDR2 FYEKMQ (reference sequence). V was pared by 1 base and J by 8 bases, with 3 bases between. CDR3 coding DNA: TGTGCCAGCAGCTTAGACGATGAGCAGTTCTTC. Amino acids: CASSLDDEQFF.

This chain connects TRBV7-9 to TRBJ2-2; possibly TRBD2 for D (5 bases). This CDR3 has 16 residues. Trimming removed 6 bases at V and 3 bases at J, with 17 bases between. Germline CDR1 reads SEHNR; CDR2 reads FQNEAQ (reference sequence). Here the CDR3 reads CASSPLAGRHTGELFF. CDR3 in DNA: TGTGCCAGCAGTCCGCTGGCGGGTCGCCACACCGGGGAGCTGTTTTTT.

J is TRBJ2-7 and V is TRBV4-3; 12 bases match TRBD2. Germline loops: CDR1 LGHNA, CDR2 YSLEER. The CDR3 has 15 residues. J was trimmed by 2 bases and V by 3 bases; bases with no gene match: 2. The CDR3 sequence: CASSHSSGGAYEQYF. CDR3 nucleotides: TGCGCCAGCAGCCATTCTAGCGGGGGGGCCTACGAGCAGTACTTC.

This chain links TRBV12-5 with TRBJ1-5; maybe TRBD1 (6 bases). The CDR3 is 16 amino acids. The germline V and J ends were trimmed by 2 bases and 11 bases, with 22 bases remaining between them. Germline-derived CDR1 and CDR2 are LGHNT and FRNRAP. The CDR3 DNA reads as TGTGCTAGTGGTTTGTGGCCGGGGGCAGGGCGAGGCGCCCAGCATTTT. Encoded protein: CASGLWPGAGRGAQHF.

The rearrangement uses TRBV7-8 and TRBJ2-5, with 9 nucleotides matching TRBD2. Germline-derived CDR1 and CDR2 are SGHVS and FQNEAQ. The CDR3 has 16 residues. Trimming at V came to 3 bases and at J to 0 bases, leaving 5 bases not matched to a gene. CDR3 DNA sequence: TGTGCCAGCAGCTTCGGCGGGAGGGGTTACCAAGAGACCCAGTACTTC. Amino acid sequence: CASSFGGRGYQETQYF.

This clone was counted a single time. The V and J genes are TRBV5-6 and TRBJ1-3; D might be TRBD1 (5 bases). Trimming cost V 4 bases and J 4 bases, with 24 bases left between them. This CDR3 has 18 amino acids. CDR1 and CDR2 from the germline V gene are SGHDT and YYEEEE. Here the CDR3 reads CASSILPGLGELGNTIYF. In DNA, the CDR3 is TGTGCCAGCAGCATACTTCCGGGACTGGGAGAACTCGGAAACACCATATATTTT. The whole variable domain, filled in from reference TRBV5-6 and TRBJ1-3, reads DAGVTQSPTHLIKTRGQQVTLRCSPKSGHDTVSWYQQALGQGPQFIFQYYEEEERQRGNFPDRFSGHQFPNYSSELNVNALLLGDSALYLCASSILPGLGELGNTIYFGEGSWLTVV.

This clone has only one observation. The rearrangement uses TRBV9 and TRBJ1-1; no firm D call. V lost 0 bases and J lost 10, with 22 bases in between. The CDR3 consists of 16 residues. Per the germline V gene, CDR1 is SGDLS and CDR2 is YYNGEE. As DNA, the CDR3 is TGTGCCAGCAGCGTAGCTCCCGCAGACGGGGTTATGGGAGCTTTCTTT. It yields the protein CASSVAPADGVMGAFF.

About this clone itself: A junction end diverges from the germline sequence, so it may reflect a read error. The chain links TRBV19 to TRBJ1-2, with D possibly being TRBD1 (5 bases). This CDR3 has 13 amino acids. Per germline, CDR1 LNHDA and CDR2 SQIVND (reference sequence). This CDR3 reads CASSLFWGDGMDF. DNA of the CDR3: TGTGCCAGTAGTCTTTTTTGGGGGGACGGGATGGACTTC.